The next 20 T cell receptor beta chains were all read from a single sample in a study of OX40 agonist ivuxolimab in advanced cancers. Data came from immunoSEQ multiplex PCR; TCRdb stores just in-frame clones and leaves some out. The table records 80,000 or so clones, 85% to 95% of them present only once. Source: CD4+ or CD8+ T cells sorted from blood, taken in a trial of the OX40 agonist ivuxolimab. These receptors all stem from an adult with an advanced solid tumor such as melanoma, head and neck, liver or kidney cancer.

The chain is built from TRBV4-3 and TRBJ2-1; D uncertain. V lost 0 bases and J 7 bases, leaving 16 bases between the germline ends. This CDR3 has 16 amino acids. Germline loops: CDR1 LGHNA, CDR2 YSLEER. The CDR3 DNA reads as TGCGCCAGCAGCCAAGATCGTTTTGGGGTCGGGAATGAGCAGTTCTTC. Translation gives CASSQDRFGVGNEQFF.

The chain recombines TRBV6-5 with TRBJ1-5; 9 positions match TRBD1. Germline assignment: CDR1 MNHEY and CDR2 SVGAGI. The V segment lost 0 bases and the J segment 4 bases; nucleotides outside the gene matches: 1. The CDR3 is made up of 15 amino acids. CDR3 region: CASSYSGQGNQPQHF. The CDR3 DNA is TGTGCCAGCAGTTACTCGGGACAGGGAAATCAGCCCCAGCATTTT.

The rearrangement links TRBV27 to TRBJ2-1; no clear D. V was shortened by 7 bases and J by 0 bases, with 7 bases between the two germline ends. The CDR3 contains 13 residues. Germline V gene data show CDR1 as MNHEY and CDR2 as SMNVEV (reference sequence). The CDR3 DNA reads TGTGCCAGCAAGTACAGCTCCTACAATGAGCAGTTCTTC. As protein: CASKYSSYNEQFF.

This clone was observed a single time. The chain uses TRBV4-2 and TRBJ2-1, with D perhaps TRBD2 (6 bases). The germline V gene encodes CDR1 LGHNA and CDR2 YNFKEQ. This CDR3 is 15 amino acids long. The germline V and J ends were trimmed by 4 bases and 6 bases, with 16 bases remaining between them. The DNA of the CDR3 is TGTGCCAGCAGCCTCCCGGGACTTCAGACCAATGAGCAGTTCTTC. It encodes CASSLPGLQTNEQFF.

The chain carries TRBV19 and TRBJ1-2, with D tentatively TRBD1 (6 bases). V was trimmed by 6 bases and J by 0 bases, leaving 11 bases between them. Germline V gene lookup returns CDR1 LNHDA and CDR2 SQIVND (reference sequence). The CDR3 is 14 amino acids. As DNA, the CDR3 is TGTGCCAGTAGCTTGACAGGAGCTAACTATGGCTACACCTTC. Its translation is CASSLTGANYGYTF. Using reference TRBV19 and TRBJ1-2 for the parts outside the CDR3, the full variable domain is DGGITQSPKYLFRKEGQNVTLSCEQNLNHDAMYWYRQDPGQGLRLIYYSQIVNDFQKGDIAEGYSVSREKKESFPLTVTSAQKNPTAFYLCASSLTGANYGYTFGSGTRLTVV.

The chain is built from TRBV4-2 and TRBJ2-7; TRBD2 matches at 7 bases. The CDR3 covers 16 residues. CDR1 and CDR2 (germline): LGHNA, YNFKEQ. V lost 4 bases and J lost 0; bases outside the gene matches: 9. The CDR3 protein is CASSLGRGGSSYEQYF. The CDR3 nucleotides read TGTGCCAGCAGCCTGGGGCGGGGAGGGAGCTCCTACGAGCAGTACTTC.

CDR3 nucleotides: TGTGCCAGCAGTTTGGTACAGGGCCCTGACATTCAGTACTTC. It translates to CASSLVQGPDIQYF. The chain joins TRBV28 to TRBJ2-4; D possibly corresponds to TRBD1 (6 bases). The length of the CDR3 is 14 residues. CDR1 and CDR2 from the germline V gene are MDHEN and SYDVKM. The V end lost 3 bases, the J end lost 8 bases, and 14 bases lay between the germline ends. The full variable domain, rest sourced from reference TRBV28 and TRBJ2-4, is DVKVTQSSRYLVKRTGEKVFLECVQDMDHENMFWYRQDPGLGLRLIYFSYDVKMKEKGDIPEGYSVSREKKERFSLILESASTNQTSMYLCASSLVQGPDIQYFGAGTRLSVL.

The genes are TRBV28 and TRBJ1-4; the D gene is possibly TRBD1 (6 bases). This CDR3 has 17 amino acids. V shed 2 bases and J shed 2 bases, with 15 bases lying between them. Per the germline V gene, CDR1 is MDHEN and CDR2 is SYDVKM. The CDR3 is CASSLGQGTPTNEKLFF. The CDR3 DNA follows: TGTGCCAGCAGTTTAGGGCAGGGGACACCCACTAATGAAAAACTGTTTTTT. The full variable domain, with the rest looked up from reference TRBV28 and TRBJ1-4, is DVKVTQSSRYLVKRTGEKVFLECVQDMDHENMFWYRQDPGLGLRLIYFSYDVKMKEKGDIPEGYSVSREKKERFSLILESASTNQTSMYLCASSLGQGTPTNEKLFFGSGTQLSVL.

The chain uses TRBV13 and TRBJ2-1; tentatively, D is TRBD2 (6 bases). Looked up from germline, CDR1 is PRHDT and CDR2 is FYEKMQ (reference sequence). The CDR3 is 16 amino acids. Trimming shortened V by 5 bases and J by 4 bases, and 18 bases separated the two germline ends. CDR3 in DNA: TGTGCCAGCAGCCCCTTGGGGGAGGCCCGATACAATGAGCAGTTCTTC. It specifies CASSPLGEARYNEQFF.

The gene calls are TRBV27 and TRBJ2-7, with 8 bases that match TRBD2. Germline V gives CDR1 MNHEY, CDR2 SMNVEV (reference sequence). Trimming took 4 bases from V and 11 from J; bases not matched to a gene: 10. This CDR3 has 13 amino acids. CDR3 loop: CASSYSGTPLEYF. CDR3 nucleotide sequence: TGTGCCAGCAGTTATAGCGGGACCCCCTTGGAGTACTTC.

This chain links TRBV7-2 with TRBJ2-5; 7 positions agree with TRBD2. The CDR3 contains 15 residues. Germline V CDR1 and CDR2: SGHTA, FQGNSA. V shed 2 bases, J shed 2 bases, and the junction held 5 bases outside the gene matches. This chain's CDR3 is CASSLTVGGQETQYF. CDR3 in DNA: TGTGCCAGCAGCTTAACCGTGGGAGGGCAAGAGACCCAGTACTTC.

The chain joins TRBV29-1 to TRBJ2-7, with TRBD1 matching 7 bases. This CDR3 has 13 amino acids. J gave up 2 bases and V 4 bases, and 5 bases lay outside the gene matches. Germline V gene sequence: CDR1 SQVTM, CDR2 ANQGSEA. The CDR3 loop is CSVVGTDTYEQYF. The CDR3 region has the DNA TGCAGCGTTGTCGGGACAGATACCTACGAGCAGTACTTC.

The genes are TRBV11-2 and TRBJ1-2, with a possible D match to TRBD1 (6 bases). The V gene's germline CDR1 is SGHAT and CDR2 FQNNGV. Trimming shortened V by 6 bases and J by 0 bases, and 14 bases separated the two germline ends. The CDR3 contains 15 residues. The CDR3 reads CASRKEGGPNYGYTF. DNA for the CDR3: TGTGCCAGCAGGAAAGAGGGGGGACCTAACTATGGCTACACCTTC.

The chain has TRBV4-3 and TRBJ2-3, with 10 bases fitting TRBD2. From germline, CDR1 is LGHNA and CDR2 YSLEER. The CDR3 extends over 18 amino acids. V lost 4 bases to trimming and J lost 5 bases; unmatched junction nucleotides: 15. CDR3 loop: CASSPPYPLAGDLDTQYF. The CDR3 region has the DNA TGCGCCAGCAGCCCCCCATACCCCCTAGCGGGAGATTTAGATACGCAGTATTTT.

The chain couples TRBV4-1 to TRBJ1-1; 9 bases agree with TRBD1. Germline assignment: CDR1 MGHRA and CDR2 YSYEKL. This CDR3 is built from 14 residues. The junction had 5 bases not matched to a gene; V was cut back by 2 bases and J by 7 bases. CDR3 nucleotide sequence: TGCGCCAGCAGCCAACACAGGGGGCGGAATGAAGCTTTCTTT. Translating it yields CASSQHRGRNEAFF.

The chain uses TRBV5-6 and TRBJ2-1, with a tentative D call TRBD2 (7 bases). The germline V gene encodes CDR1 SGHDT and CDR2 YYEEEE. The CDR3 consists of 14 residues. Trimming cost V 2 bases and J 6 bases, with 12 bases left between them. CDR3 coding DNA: TGTGCCAGCAGCTTCGGGGGGCAACCCAATGAGCAGTTCTTC. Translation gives CASSFGGQPNEQFF.

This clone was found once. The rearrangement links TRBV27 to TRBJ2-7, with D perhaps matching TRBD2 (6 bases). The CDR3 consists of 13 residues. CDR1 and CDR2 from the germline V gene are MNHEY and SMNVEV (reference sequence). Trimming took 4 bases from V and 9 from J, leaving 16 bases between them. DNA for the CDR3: TGTGCCAGCAGTTATGGGCCACGGGAGAGGCAGTACTTC. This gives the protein CASSYGPRERQYF.

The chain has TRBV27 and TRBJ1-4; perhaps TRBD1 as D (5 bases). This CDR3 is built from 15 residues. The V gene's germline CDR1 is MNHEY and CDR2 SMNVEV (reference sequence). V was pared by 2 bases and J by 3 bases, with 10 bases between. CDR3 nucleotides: TGTGCCAGCAGTTTAGAGGGGCCGGCTAATGAAAAACTGTTTTTT. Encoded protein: CASSLEGPANEKLFF. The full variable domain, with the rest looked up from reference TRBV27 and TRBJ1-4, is EAQVTQNPRYLITVTGKKLTVTCSQNMNHEYMSWYRQDPGLGLRQIYYSMNVEVTDKGDVPEGYKVSRKEKRNFPLILESPSPNQTSLYFCASSLEGPANEKLFFGSGTQLSVL.

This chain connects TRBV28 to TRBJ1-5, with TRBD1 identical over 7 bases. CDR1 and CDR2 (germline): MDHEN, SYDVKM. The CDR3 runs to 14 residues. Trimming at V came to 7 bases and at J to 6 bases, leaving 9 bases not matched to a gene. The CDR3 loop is CASTPTGLGQPQHF. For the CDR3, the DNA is TGTGCCAGCACCCCGACAGGGTTGGGTCAGCCCCAGCATTTT.

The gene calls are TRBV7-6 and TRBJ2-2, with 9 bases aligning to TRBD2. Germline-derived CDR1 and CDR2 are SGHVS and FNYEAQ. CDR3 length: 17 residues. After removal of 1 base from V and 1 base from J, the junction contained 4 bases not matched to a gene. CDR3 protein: CASSLVAGVRNTGELFF. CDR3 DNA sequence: TGTGCCAGCAGCTTAGTAGCGGGAGTTCGGAACACCGGGGAGCTGTTTTTT.